One sample yielded the 27 T cell receptor beta chains listed below, sequenced in a study of T cells after yellow fever vaccination. TCRdb re-called the 5' RACE reads with MiXCR, one entry per CDR3 protein. This repertoire shows 250,000 to 350,000 distinct CDR3 sequences, 4% to 5.5% found once; its top ten account for just under 20%. The sample consisted of PBMCs, taken 15 days after the yellow fever booster vaccination. Source of these receptors: a man younger than 35 who received the YFV17D yellow fever vaccine.

This clonotype was seen at least ten times. The chain couples TRBV15 to TRBJ2-2; D is possibly TRBD1 (5 bases). Germline CDR1 LNHNV, CDR2 YYDKDF (reference sequence). This CDR3 is 14 amino acids long. V dropped 6 bases and J dropped 1 base, with 9 bases sitting between them. CDR3 in DNA: TGTGCCACCAGGCTTACAGGGAACACCGGGGAGCTGTTTTTT. It translates to CATRLTGNTGELFF.

The V call is TRBV4-3, the J call TRBJ1-6, with TRBD1 as a possible D gene (6 bases). The length of the CDR3 is 16 residues. Per the germline V gene, CDR1 is LGHNA and CDR2 is YSLEER. V was clipped by 2 bases and J by 7 bases, with 15 bases between them. The CDR3 coding sequence is TGCGCCAGCAGCCAAAGTGCGGGGGCGCGGAATTCACCCCTCCACTTT. Residues: CASSQSAGARNSPLHF.

This clonotype was counted only a few times. The V gene is TRBV25-1, the J gene TRBJ1-1; D is perhaps TRBD1 (5 bases). Germline V gene sequence: CDR1 MGHDK, CDR2 SYGVNS. The ends were cut back, 0 bases at V and 3 bases at J, with 23 bases in the middle. The CDR3 is 19 amino acids. CDR3 bases: TGTGCCAGCAGTGAATATGCGCTTCGGGGGGGGAGGAGAGACACTGAAGCTTTCTTT. Translated, it gives CASSEYALRGGRRDTEAFF.

There are a few counts of this clonotype. This chain links TRBV18 with TRBJ1-1; D gene uncertain. Germline-derived CDR1 and CDR2 are KGHSH and LQKENI. Trimming took off 1 base at V and 6 bases at J, with 12 bases between the two ends. The CDR3 totals 14 residues. The CDR3 here is CASSPREGVAEAFF. DNA for the CDR3: TGTGCCAGCTCACCACGGGAGGGTGTCGCTGAAGCTTTCTTT. Looking up the rest from reference TRBV18 and TRBJ1-1 gives the full variable domain: NAGVMQNPRHLVRRRGQEARLRCSPMKGHSHVYWYRQLPEEGLKFMVYLQKENIIDESGMPKERFSAEFPKEGPSILRIQQVVRGDSAAYFCASSPREGVAEAFFGQGTRLTVV.

This clonotype was observed at least ten times. V gene TRBV20-1 combines with J gene TRBJ2-5, with 10 bases lining up with TRBD2. V dropped 3 bases and J dropped 2; count of bases not matched to a gene: 9. The CDR3 totals 16 residues. Looked up from germline, CDR1 is DFQATT and CDR2 is SNEGSKA (reference sequence). The CDR3 reads CSASPSGGRGQETQYF. CDR3 in DNA: TGCAGTGCTAGTCCTAGCGGGGGACGAGGGCAAGAGACCCAGTACTTC.

This clonotype has a handful of counts. The V and J genes are TRBV5-1 and TRBJ2-6; TRBD2 is a possible D gene (7 bases). Deletions cut 1 base from V and 0 bases from J, with 14 bases between. The CDR3 extends over 18 amino acids. The germline gives CDR1 SGHRS, CDR2 YFSETQ. The CDR3 sequence is CASSLLGGALSGANVLTF. The DNA for the CDR3 is TGCGCCAGCAGCTTGCTGGGGGGGGCCCTCTCTGGGGCCAACGTCCTGACTTTC.

This clonotype was counted ten times or more. This chain uses TRBV20-1 with TRBJ2-3; D assignment may be TRBD1 or TRBD2 (6 bases each). The CDR3 is 16 residues long. Germline lookup yields CDR1 DFQATT and CDR2 SNEGSKA (reference sequence). Trimming cost V 0 bases and J 0 bases, with 13 bases left between them. The CDR3 loop is CSARDPNGGSTDTQYF. In nucleotides, the CDR3 is TGCAGTGCTAGAGATCCAAACGGGGGCAGCACAGATACGCAGTATTTT.

This clonotype showed up just a few times. This chain joins TRBV28 and TRBJ2-7; either TRBD1 or TRBD2 may supply D (5 bases each). Trimming removed 7 bases from V and 6 bases from J, with 13 bases in between. Germline V lookup: CDR1 MDHEN, CDR2 SYDVKM. The CDR3 is 12 residues long. This CDR3 is CASKQWGTEQYF. The CDR3 DNA reads as TGTGCCAGCAAGCAGTGGGGGACCGAGCAGTACTTC.

This clonotype was counted only a few times. The V and J genes are TRBV4-3 and TRBJ2-1; D gene uncertain. The CDR3 extends over 14 amino acids. Between the trimmed V and J ends, which lost 1 base and 6 bases, there was a span of 10 bases. CDR1 and CDR2 (germline): LGHNA, YSLEER. The CDR3 here is CASSQGGVSNEQFF. CDR3 in DNA: TGCGCCAGCAGCCAAGGGGGTGTCTCCAATGAGCAGTTCTTC.

This clonotype turned up a few times. The chain joins TRBV4-2 to TRBJ2-3; 10 positions match TRBD2. J gave up 4 bases and V 0 bases, and 7 bases lay outside the gene matches. This CDR3 spans 17 amino acids. The V gene's germline CDR1 is LGHNA and CDR2 YNFKEQ. CDR3 bases: TGTGCCAGCAGCCAAGATCCTAGCGGGGGCATCCCAGATACGCAGTATTTT. It yields the protein CASSQDPSGGIPDTQYF.

CDR3 loop: CASRGGARLSFTDTQYF. As DNA, the CDR3 is TGTGCCAGCAGGGGGGGCGCGCGTTTGTCATTCACAGATACGCAGTATTTT. The chain joins TRBV12-3 or TRBV12-4 to TRBJ2-3; either TRBD1 or TRBD2 may fit D (6 bases each). This CDR3 contains 17 residues. Trimming removed 6 bases from V and 2 bases from J, with 21 bases in between.

The rearrangement links TRBV6-5 to TRBJ2-3; 16 bases agree with TRBD2. The CDR3 contains 19 residues. V shed 2 bases and J 4 bases; nucleotides not matched to a gene: 9. The V gene's germline CDR1 is MNHEY and CDR2 SVGAGI. DNA of the CDR3: TGTGCCAGCAGTTACCAAATGCCGGGACTAGCGGGGGGGGCAGATACGCAGTATTTT. It yields the protein CASSYQMPGLAGGADTQYF.

This clonotype was detected many times. The CDR3 DNA follows: TGTGCCAGCAGCTTGGGGACAGGGGGTAGGCAGTACTTC. As protein: CASSLGTGGRQYF. The chain couples TRBV7-2 to TRBJ2-7, with 11 bases identical to TRBD1. V dropped 3 bases and J dropped 9; count of bases not matched to a gene: 4. Germline V gene lookup returns CDR1 SGHTA and CDR2 FQGNSA. This CDR3 is 13 amino acids long.

This clonotype was counted a few times. V gene TRBV4-3 combines with J gene TRBJ1-5; D ambiguous. The germline V gene has CDR1 LGHNA and CDR2 YSLEER. Trimming shortened V by 1 base and J by 1 base, and 5 bases separated the two germline ends. The CDR3 runs 14 residues. In DNA form, the CDR3 reads TGCGCCAGCAGCCAAGCGGACAGCAATCAGCCCCAGCATTTT. It encodes CASSQADSNQPQHF.

The table lists this clonotype with many counts. The chain employs TRBV5-1 and TRBJ2-2; 8 bases agree with TRBD2. CDR3 length: 16 residues. V was clipped by 0 bases and J by 6 bases; unmatched bases: 7. Per germline, CDR1 SGHRS and CDR2 YFSETQ. The CDR3: CASSLDGGAMAGELFF. In DNA, the CDR3 is TGCGCCAGCAGCTTGGACGGGGGGGCGATGGCCGGGGAGCTGTTTTTT.

The chain recombines TRBV7-2 with TRBJ2-5, with D perhaps matching TRBD1 (5 bases). V lost 5 bases to trimming and J lost 1 base, with 11 bases between them. CDR1 SGHTA and CDR2 FQGNSA come from the germline V gene. The CDR3 contains 14 residues. As DNA, the CDR3 is TGTGCCAGCAGCCCAGACAGAATCCAAGAGACCCAGTACTTC. This gives the protein CASSPDRIQETQYF.

This clonotype has a handful of counts. The rearrangement uses TRBV15 and TRBJ1-5; D is possibly TRBD1 (6 bases). The CDR3 is 16 residues long. Germline-derived CDR1 and CDR2 are LNHNV and YYDKDF (reference sequence). Trimming stripped 3 bases from V and 4 bases from J, with 16 bases between. The CDR3 DNA reads as TGTGCCACCAGCAGCCCTGAGGGGGGCTGGAATCAGCCCCAGCATTTT. It codes for CATSSPEGGWNQPQHF.

The chain employs TRBV7-9 and TRBJ1-1, with 10 positions matching TRBD1. The germline CDR1 and CDR2 sequences are SEHNR and FQNEAQ (reference sequence). V shed 5 bases, J shed 5 bases, and the junction held 17 bases outside the gene matches. This CDR3 has 18 amino acids. CDR3 residues: CASSHPGTGATRRTEAFF. As DNA, the CDR3 is TGTGCCAGCAGCCATCCCGGGACAGGGGCCACTCGGAGGACTGAAGCTTTCTTT.

This clonotype was seen only a few times. The rearrangement joins TRBV5-1 to TRBJ1-1, with a weak D call TRBD1 (6 bases). CDR3 length: 15 amino acids. The V end was cut by 4 bases, the J end by 4 bases, with 17 bases between. Germline V gives CDR1 SGHRS, CDR2 YFSETQ. Here the CDR3 reads CASSAGQLGSTEAFF. CDR3 coding DNA: TGCGCCAGCAGCGCCGGACAGTTAGGGTCCACTGAAGCTTTCTTT.

CDR3 bases: TGCAGTGCTAGAGATGGTGGCGAGAATCAGCCCCAGCATTTT. This gives the protein CSARDGGENQPQHF. The chain has TRBV20-1 and TRBJ1-5; D ambiguous. V shed 0 bases and J shed 4 bases, with 10 bases lying between them. This CDR3 spans 14 amino acids. CDR1 is DFQATT and CDR2 is SNEGSKA in the germline V gene (reference sequence).

In its sample, this clonotype was seen many times. The chain carries TRBV20-1 and TRBJ2-7; 8 bases match TRBD1. V lost 6 bases and J lost 1; bases outside the gene matches: 8. This CDR3 has 14 residues. CDR1 DFQATT and CDR2 SNEGSKA come from the germline V gene (reference sequence). CDR3 sequence reads: CSADDRGSSYEQYV. CDR3 nucleotide sequence: TGCAGTGCCGATGACAGGGGTAGTTCCTACGAGCAGTACGTC.

Turning to this clonotype: This may arise from a read error, as a much more abundant clone is one base away. The chain is built from TRBV6-5 and TRBJ2-1, with D possibly being TRBD2 (6 bases). The CDR3 is 16 residues long. Germline CDR1 MNHEY, CDR2 SVGAGI. V shed 4 bases and J shed 2 bases, with 15 bases lying between them. In nucleotides, the CDR3 is TGTGCCAGCAGTTCCCCTAGCGTGGGAGCCTACAATGAGCAGTTCTTC. This translates into CASSSPSVGAYNEQFF.

The CDR3 sequence: CASRDREPQHF. CDR3 DNA: TGTGCCAGCAGAGATCGAGAGCCCCAGCATTTT. This rearrangement joins TRBV6-6 to TRBJ1-5, with unresolved D. The CDR3 totals 11 residues. Germline CDR1 and CDR2: MNHNY and SVGAGI (reference sequence). V lost 6 bases and J 8 bases, leaving 8 bases between the germline ends.

V and J are TRBV11-2 and TRBJ1-6; D remains unclear. This CDR3 comprises 16 residues. Looked up from germline, CDR1 is SGHAT and CDR2 is FQNNGV. V lost 3 bases and J 12 bases, leaving 21 bases between the germline ends. CDR3 sequence: CASSFTLGAIIQPLHF. In nucleotides, the CDR3 is TGTGCCAGCAGCTTTACCTTGGGAGCTATAATTCAACCCCTCCACTTT.

This clonotype was seen more than once but under ten times. This chain connects TRBV20-1 to TRBJ1-1; D gene uncertain. Looked up from germline, CDR1 is DFQATT and CDR2 is SNEGSKA (reference sequence). With 2 bases removed from V and 1 base from J, the gap between germline ends came to 8 bases. The CDR3 extends over 13 amino acids. CDR3 sequence reads: CSARSRTNTEAFF. The DNA of the CDR3 is TGCAGTGCTAGAAGCCGGACGAACACTGAAGCTTTCTTT.

This clonotype was observed many times. V usage is TRBV20-1 and J usage is TRBJ1-5, with D perhaps TRBD1 (5 bases). V lost 6 bases to trimming and J lost 1 base, with 10 bases between them. The CDR3 runs to 13 residues. Germline CDR1 is DFQATT and CDR2 is SNEGSKA (reference sequence). CDR3 coding DNA: TGCAGTGCGCCCCGGGACAGCAATCAGCCCCAGCATTTT. Encoded protein: CSAPRDSNQPQHF.

This clonotype was detected ten times or more. The gene calls are TRBV7-2 and TRBJ2-3; D ambiguous. Trimming removed 4 bases at V and 11 bases at J, with 16 bases between. CDR3 length: 13 residues. Per the germline V gene, CDR1 is SGHTA and CDR2 is FQGNSA. The CDR3 loop is CASSYPGPLKQYF. CDR3 sequence (DNA): TGTGCCAGCAGCTACCCCGGACCACTTAAGCAGTATTTT.